The clone carrying this T cell receptor beta chain occurred many times. TCR beta CDR3 regions were amplified from RNA. HTBI primers were the set used in a first-round RT-PCR of the TCR CDR3. TCRdb reprocessed the multiplex PCR reads via MiXCR and lists one record per CDR3 protein. In the table there are 660,000 or so distinct CDR3 sequences, less than 25% of which are singletons. This specimen belongs to a study of T cells in Graves' hyperthyroidism and ophthalmopathy. Patients having uncontrolled infection, another autoimmune disease, pregnancy or lactation were not included. The CDR3 is 9 residues long. Germline V gene lookup returns CDR1 DFQATT and CDR2 SNEGSKA (reference sequence).

Source material: blood. The receptor was isolated from a man aged 25-45 years with Graves' ophthalmopathy. The chain employs TRBV20-1 and TRBJ1-1; D possibly corresponds to TRBD1 (6 bases). CDR3 nucleotide sequence: TGCAGCACAGGGCCTGAAGCTTTCTTT. Its translation: CSTGPEAFF.